This T cell receptor beta chain was identified in a study of shared clonotypes between healthy human individuals. Note on this clone: Its antigen is still unknown.

Study-wide results and limits: It was anticipated that sequencing depth would influence how many clonotypes donors shared. About 5.2% was the fraction of naive CD4 clonotypes found shared across several donors.

Generated by immunoSEQ multiplex PCR, the TCRdb table keeps only in-frame clones and is missing some. The sample lists 650,000 to 800,000 clones; about 91% were seen once. From germline, CDR1 is SGHTA and CDR2 FQGNSA. The CDR3 spans 16 residues. Trimming shortened V by 4 bases and J by 1 base, and 15 bases separated the two germline ends. Naive CD8 cells comprised CD45RO-negative, CCR7-positively selected cells, excluding terminally differentiated effector memory CD45RA+ cells. Donors comprised healthy HIV-negative adults lacking recent acute infections or vaccinations. The source is a man aged 25 to 40 in good health. The rearrangement joins TRBV7-2 to TRBJ2-3, with D hard to call. Sequenced material: naive CD8+ T cells sorted from blood. The chain's CDR3 is CASSSGFSIRTDTQYF. The CDR3 DNA sequence: TGTGCCAGCAGCTCTGGATTTTCGATTCGCACAGATACGCAGTATTTT.